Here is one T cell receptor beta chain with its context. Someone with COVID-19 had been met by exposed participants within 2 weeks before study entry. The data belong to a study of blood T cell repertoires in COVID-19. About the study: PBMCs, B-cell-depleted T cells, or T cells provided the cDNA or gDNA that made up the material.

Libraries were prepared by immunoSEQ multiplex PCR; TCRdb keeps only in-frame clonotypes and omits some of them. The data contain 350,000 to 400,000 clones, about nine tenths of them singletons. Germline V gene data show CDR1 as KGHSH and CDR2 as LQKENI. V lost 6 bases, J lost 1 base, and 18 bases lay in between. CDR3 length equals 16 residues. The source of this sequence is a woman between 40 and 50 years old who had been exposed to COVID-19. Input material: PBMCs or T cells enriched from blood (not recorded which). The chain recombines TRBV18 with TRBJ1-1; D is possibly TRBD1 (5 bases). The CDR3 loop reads CASSGRGGRKNTEAFF. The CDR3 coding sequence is TGTGCCAGCTCCGGCCGGGGGGGACGGAAGAACACTGAAGCTTTCTTT.